This T cell receptor beta chain is drawn from a study of blood T cell repertoires in COVID-19. The CDR3 spans 17 residues. The germline CDR1 and CDR2 sequences are SGHRS and YFSETQ. V shed 4 bases and J shed 1 base, with 19 bases lying between them. In the authors' methods: Estimates of nucleated cell counts were drawn from the amplification of reference gene primers. This table comes from immunoSEQ multiplex PCR, and its TCRdb copy is limited to in-frame clones, with some not included. V and J calls plus clone size are reproduced from that table; the DNA served to infer D and trimming. The profile covers 200,000 to 300,000 clones, with 70% to 90% appearing a single time and just over 0.85% taken by the ten largest.

Material for sequencing was PBMCs or T cells enriched from blood (not recorded which). This sequence originates from a man aged 50-59 years who had been exposed to COVID-19. J is TRBJ2-3 and V is TRBV5-1; weak D call: TRBD2 (6 bases). The CDR3 region has the DNA TGCGCCAGCAGCGCCCCGGTCGGGGGTGGAGGCACAGATACGCAGTATTTT. Its translation is CASSAPVGGGGTDTQYF.